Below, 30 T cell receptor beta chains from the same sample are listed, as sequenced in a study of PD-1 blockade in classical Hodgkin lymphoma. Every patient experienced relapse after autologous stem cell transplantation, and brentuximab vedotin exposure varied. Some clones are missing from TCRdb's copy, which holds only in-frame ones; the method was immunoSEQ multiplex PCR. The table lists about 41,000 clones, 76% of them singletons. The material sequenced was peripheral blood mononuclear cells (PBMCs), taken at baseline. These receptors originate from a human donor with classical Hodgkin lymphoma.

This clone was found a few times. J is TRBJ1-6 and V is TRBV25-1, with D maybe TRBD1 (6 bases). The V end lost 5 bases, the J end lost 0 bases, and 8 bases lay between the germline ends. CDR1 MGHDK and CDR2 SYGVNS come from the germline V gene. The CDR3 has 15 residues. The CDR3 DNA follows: TGTGCCAGCAGTACAGGGAGCTCCTATAATTCACCCCTCCACTTT. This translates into CASSTGSSYNSPLHF.

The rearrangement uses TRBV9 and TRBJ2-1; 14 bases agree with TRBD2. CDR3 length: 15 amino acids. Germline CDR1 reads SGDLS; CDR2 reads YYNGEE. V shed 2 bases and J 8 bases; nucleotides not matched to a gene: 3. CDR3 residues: CASSVRLAGGDEQFF. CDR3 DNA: TGTGCCAGCAGCGTTCGACTAGCGGGAGGGGATGAGCAGTTCTTC.

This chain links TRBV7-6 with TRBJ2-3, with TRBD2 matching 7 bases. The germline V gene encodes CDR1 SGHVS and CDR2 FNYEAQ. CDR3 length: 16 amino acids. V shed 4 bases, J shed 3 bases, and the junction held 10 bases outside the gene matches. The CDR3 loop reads CASSSYLGLETDTQYF. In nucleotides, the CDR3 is TGTGCCAGCAGCTCCTACCTCGGACTAGAGACAGATACGCAGTATTTT.

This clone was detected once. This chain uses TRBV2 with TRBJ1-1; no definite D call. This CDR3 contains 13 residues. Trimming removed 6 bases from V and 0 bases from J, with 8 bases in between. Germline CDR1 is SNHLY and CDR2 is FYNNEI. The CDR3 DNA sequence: TGTGCCAGCAGCAAGGGAGTGAACACTGAAGCTTTCTTT. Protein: CASSKGVNTEAFF.

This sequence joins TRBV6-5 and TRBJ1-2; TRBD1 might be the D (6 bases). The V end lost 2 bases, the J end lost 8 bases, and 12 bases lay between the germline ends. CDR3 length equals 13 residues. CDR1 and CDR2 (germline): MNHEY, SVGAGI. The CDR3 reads CASSYGLTGGYTF. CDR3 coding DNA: TGTGCCAGCAGTTACGGGTTGACAGGCGGCTACACCTTC.

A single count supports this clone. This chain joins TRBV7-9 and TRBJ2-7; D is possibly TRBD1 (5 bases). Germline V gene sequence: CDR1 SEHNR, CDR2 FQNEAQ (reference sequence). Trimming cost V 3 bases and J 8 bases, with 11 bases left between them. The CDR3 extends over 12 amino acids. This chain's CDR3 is CASSLGQGQQYF. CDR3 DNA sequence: TGTGCCAGCAGCTTGGGGCAGGGTCAGCAGTACTTC.

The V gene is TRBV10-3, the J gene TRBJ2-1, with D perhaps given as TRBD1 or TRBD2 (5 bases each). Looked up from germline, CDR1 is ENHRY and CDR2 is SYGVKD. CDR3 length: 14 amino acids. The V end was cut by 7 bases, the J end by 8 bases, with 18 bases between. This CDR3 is CAITPGRLGYEQFF. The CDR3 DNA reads TGTGCCATCACCCCGGGACGGTTGGGCTATGAGCAGTTCTTC.

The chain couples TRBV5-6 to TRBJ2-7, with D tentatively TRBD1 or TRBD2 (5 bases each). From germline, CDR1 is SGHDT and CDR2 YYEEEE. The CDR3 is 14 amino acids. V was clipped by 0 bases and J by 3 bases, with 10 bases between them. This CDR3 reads CASSLGGDVYEQYF. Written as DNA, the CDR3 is TGTGCCAGCAGCTTGGGAGGGGATGTCTACGAGCAGTACTTC.

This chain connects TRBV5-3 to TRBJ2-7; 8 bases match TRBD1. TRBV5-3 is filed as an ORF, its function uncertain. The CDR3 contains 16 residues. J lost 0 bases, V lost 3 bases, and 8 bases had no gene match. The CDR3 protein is CARSSKRTGISYEQYF. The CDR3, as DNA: TGTGCCAGAAGCTCGAAGCGGACAGGGATCTCCTACGAGCAGTACTTC.

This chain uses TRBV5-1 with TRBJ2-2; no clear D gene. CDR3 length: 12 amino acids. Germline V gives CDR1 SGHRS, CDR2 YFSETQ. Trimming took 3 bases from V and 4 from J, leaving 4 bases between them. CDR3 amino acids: CASSSATGELFF. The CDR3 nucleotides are TGCGCCAGCAGCTCGGCCACCGGGGAGCTGTTTTTT. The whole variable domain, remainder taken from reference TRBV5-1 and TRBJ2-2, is KAGVTQTPRYLIKTRGQQVTLSCSPISGHRSVSWYQQTPGQGLQFLFEYFSETQRNKGNFPGRFSGRQFSNSRSEMNVSTLELGDSALYLCASSSATGELFFGEGSRLTVL.

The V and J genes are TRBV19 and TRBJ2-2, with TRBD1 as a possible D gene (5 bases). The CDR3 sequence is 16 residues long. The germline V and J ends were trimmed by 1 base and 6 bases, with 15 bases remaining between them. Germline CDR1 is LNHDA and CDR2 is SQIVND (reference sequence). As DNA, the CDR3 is TGTGCCAGTAGTATAGGAGGCCAGGGAAGGGCCGGGGAGCTGTTTTTT. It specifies CASSIGGQGRAGELFF.

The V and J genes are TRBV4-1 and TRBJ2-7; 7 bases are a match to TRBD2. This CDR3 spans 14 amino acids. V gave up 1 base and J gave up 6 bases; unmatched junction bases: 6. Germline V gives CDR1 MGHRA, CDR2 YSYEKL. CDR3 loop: CASSQVGGGPEQYF. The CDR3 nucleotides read TGCGCCAGCAGCCAAGTGGGGGGGGGACCCGAGCAGTACTTC.

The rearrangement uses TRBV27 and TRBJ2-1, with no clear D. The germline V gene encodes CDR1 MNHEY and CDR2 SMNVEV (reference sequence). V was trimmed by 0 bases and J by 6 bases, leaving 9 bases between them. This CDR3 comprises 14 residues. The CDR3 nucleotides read TGTGCCAGCAGTTTATCCCCCCTGGGCAATGAGCAGTTCTTC. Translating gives CASSLSPLGNEQFF.

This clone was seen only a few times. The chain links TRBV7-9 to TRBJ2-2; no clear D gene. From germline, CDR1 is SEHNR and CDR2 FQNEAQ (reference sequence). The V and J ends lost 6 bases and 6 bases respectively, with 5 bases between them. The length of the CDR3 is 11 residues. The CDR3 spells CASRPSGELFF. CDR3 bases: TGTGCCAGCAGGCCTTCCGGGGAGCTGTTTTTT.

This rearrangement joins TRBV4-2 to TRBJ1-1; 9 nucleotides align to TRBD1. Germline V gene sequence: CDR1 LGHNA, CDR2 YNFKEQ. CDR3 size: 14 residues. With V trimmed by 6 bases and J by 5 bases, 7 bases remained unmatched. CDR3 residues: CASRLTGGRTEAFF. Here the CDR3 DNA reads TGTGCCAGCAGACTTACAGGGGGCAGGACTGAAGCTTTCTTT.

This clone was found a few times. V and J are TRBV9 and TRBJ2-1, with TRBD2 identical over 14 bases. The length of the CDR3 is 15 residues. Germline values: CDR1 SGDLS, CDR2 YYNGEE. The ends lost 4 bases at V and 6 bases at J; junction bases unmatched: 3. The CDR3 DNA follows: TGTGCCAGCAGCCCGGGACTAGCGGGAGCCAATGAGCAGTTCTTC. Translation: CASSPGLAGANEQFF.

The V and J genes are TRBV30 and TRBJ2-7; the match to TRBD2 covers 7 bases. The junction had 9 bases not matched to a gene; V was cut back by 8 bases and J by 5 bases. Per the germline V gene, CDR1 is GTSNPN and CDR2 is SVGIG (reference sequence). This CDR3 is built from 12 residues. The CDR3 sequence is CAAGRTDHEQYF. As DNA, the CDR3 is TGTGCCGCCGGGAGGACGGACCACGAGCAGTACTTC.

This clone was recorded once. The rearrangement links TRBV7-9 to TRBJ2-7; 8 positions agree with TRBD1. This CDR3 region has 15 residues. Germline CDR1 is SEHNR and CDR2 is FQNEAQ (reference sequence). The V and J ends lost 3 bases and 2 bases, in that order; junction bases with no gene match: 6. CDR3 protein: CASSFAQGETYEQYF. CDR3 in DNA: TGTGCCAGCAGCTTTGCACAGGGGGAAACCTACGAGCAGTACTTC.

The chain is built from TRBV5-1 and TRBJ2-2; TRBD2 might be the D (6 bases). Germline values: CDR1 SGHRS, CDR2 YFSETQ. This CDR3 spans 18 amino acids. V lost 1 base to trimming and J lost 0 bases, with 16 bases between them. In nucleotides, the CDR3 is TGCGCCAGCAGCTTGTTCCCGGGCGGGATCGCGAACACCGGGGAGCTGTTTTTT. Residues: CASSLFPGGIANTGELFF.

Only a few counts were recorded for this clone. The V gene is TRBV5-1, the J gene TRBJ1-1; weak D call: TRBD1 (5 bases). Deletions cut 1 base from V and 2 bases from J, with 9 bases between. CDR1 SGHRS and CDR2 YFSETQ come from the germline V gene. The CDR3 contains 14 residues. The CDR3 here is CASSLRGQNTEAFF. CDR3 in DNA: TGCGCCAGCAGCTTGCGTGGACAAAACACTGAAGCTTTCTTT. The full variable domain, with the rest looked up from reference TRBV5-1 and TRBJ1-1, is KAGVTQTPRYLIKTRGQQVTLSCSPISGHRSVSWYQQTPGQGLQFLFEYFSETQRNKGNFPGRFSGRQFSNSRSEMNVSTLELGDSALYLCASSLRGQNTEAFFGQGTRLTVV.

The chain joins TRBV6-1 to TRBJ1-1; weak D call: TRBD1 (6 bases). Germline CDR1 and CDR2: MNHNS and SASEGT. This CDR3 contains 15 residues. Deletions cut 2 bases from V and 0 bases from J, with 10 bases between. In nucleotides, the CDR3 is TGTGCCAGCAGTGAATCAAGGGGGATGAACACTGAAGCTTTCTTT. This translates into CASSESRGMNTEAFF.

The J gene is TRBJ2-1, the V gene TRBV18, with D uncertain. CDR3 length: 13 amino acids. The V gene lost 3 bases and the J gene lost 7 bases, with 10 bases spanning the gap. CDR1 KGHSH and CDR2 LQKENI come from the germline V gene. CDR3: CASSPLRRNEQFF. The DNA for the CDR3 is TGTGCCAGCTCACCCCTCAGGAGAAATGAGCAGTTCTTC.

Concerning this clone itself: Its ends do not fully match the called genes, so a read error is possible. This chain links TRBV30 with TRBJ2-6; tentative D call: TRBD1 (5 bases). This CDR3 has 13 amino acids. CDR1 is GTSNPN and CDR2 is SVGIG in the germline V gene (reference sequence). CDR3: CAWDKTGANALTF. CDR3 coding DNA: TGTGCCTGGGATAAAACTGGGGCCAACGCCCTGACTTTC.

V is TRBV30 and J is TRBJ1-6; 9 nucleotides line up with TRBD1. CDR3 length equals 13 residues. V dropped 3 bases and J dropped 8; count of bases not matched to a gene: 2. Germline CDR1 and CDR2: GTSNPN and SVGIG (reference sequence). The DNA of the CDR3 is TGTGCCTGGAGGGGACAGGGCGATTCACCCCTCCACTTT. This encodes CAWRGQGDSPLHF.

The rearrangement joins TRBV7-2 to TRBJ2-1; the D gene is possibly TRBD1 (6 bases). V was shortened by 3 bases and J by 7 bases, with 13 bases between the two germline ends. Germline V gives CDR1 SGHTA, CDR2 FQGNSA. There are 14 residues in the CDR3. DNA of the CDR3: TGTGCCAGCAGCTTTAGGCCTCAGGGGAATGAGCAGTTCTTC. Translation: CASSFRPQGNEQFF.

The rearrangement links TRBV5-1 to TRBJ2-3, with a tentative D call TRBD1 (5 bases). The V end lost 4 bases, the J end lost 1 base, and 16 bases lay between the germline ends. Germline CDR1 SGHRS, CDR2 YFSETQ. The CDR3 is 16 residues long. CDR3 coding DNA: TGCGCCAGCAGCGTCACCAGGGAATGGGGCACAGATACGCAGTATTTT. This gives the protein CASSVTREWGTDTQYF.

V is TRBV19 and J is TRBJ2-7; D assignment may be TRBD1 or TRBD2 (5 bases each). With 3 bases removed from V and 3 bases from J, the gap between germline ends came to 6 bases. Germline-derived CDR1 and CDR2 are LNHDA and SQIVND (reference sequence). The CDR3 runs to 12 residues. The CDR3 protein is CASSMRGYEQYF. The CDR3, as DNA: TGTGCCAGTAGTATGAGGGGCTACGAGCAGTACTTC.

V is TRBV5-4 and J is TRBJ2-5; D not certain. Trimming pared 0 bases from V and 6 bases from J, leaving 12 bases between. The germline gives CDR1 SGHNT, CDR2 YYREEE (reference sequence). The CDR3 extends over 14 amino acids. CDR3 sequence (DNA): TGTGCCAGCAGCTTGGTCGAGGACGGTAAGACCCAGTACTTC. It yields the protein CASSLVEDGKTQYF.

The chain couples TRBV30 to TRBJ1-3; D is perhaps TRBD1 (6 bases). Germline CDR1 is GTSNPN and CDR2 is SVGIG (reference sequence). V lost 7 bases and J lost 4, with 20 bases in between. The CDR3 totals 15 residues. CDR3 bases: TGTGCCTCCGGAACGGGCTTGGGGGGCGGAAACACCATATATTTT. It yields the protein CASGTGLGGGNTIYF.

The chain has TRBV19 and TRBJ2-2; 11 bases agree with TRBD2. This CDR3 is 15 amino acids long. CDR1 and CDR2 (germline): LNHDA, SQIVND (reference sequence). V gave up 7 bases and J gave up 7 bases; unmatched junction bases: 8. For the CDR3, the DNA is TGTGCCAGTACTGGCCTAGCGGGAGGACTCGGGGAGCTGTTTTTT. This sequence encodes CASTGLAGGLGELFF. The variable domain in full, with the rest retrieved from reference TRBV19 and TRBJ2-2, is DGGITQSPKYLFRKEGQNVTLSCEQNLNHDAMYWYRQDPGQGLRLIYYSQIVNDFQKGDIAEGYSVSREKKESFPLTVTSAQKNPTAFYLCASTGLAGGLGELFFGEGSRLTVL.